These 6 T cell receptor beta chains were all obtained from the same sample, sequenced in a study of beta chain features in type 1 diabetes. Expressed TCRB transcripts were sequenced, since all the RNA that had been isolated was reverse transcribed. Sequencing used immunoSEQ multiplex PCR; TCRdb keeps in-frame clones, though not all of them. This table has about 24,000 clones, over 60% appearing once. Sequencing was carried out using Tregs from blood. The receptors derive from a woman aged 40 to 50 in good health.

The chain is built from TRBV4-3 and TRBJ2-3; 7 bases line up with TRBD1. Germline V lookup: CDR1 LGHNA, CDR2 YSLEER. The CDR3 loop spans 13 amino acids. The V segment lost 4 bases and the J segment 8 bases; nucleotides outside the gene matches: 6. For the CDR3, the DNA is TGCGCCAGCAGCCTCGGGGCAGGGGGTACGCAGTATTTT. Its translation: CASSLGAGGTQYF.

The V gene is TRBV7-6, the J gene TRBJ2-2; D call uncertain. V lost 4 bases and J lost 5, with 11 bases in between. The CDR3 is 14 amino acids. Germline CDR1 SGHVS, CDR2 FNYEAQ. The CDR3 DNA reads TGTGCCAGCAGCTCCCCCGCCAGGACCGGGGAGCTGTTTTTT. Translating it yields CASSSPARTGELFF. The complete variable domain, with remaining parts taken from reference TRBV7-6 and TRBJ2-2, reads GAGVSQSPRYKVTKRGQDVALRCDPISGHVSLYWYRQALGQGPEFLTYFNYEAQQDKSGLPNDRFSAERPEGSISTLTIQRTEQRDSAMYRCASSSPARTGELFFGEGSRLTVL.

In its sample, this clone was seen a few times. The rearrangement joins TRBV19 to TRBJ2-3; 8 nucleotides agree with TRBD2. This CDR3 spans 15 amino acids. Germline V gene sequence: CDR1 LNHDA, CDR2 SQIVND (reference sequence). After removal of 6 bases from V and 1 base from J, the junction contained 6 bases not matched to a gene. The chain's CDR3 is CASSLGLVGTDTQYF. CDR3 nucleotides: TGTGCCAGTAGCCTGGGACTAGTTGGCACAGATACGCAGTATTTT.

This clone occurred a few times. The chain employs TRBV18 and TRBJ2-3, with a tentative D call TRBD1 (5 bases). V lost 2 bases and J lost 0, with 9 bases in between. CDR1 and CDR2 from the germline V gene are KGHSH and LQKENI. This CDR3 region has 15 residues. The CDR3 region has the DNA TGTGCCAGCTCACCATCAGCAGGGAGCACAGATACGCAGTATTTT. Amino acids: CASSPSAGSTDTQYF. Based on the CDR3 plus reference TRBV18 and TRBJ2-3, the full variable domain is NAGVMQNPRHLVRRRGQEARLRCSPMKGHSHVYWYRQLPEEGLKFMVYLQKENIIDESGMPKERFSAEFPKEGPSILRIQQVVRGDSAAYFCASSPSAGSTDTQYFGPGTRLTVL.

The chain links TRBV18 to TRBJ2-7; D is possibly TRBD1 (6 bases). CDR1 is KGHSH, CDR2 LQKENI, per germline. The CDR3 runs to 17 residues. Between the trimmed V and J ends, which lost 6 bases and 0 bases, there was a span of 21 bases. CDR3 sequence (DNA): TGTGCCAGCTCTATGCGGGCACAGGGCCAGACCTCCTACGAGCAGTACTTC. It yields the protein CASSMRAQGQTSYEQYF.

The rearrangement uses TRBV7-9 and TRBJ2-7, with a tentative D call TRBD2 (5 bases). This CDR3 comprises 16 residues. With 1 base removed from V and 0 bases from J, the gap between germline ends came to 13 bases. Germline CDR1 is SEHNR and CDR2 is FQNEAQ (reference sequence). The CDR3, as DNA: TGTGCCAGCAGCTTAGGCGGGCGGCTAGCCTCCTACGAGCAGTACTTC. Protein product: CASSLGGRLASYEQYF.